These T cell receptor beta chains were read from a single sample in a study of cytomegalovirus exposure and HLA in healthy donors. TCRdb keeps only in-frame clones here, not all; method: immunoSEQ multiplex PCR. The table includes fewer than 250,000 clones, 70% to 75% detected once. The sequenced sample consisted of PBMCs. All receptors come from a man aged 25 to 40 in good health and CMV-seropositive. Each CDR3 is given with its conserved first and last residue. The D gene is left open where the match is weak. Expanded clones get a size class; other rows say once, few or many, or leave the size out.

clone_size,v_call,j_call,d_call,cdr3_nt,cdr3_aa
.,TRBV29-1,TRBJ2-7,TRBD1,TGCAGCGGCACCGGGACAGGGACCCCCGAGCAGTACTTC,CSGTGTGTPEQYF
.,TRBV6-4,TRBJ2-6,.,TGTGCCAGCAGTCCACGCCCACTACAAGTCTCTGGGGCCAACGTCCTGACTTTC,CASSPRPLQVSGANVLTF
.,TRBV5-1,TRBJ1-1,TRBD1,TGCGCCAGCAGCTTACAGGGGTTCGTGAACACTGAAGCTTTCTTT,CASSLQGFVNTEAFF
.,TRBV7-2,TRBJ2-5,TRBD2,TGTGCCAGCAGGCTAGCGGGGGTGGCTCAAGAGACCCAGTACTTC,CASRLAGVAQETQYF
.,TRBV29-1,TRBJ2-7,.,TGCAGCGTAGCGGACCCTTACGAGCAGTACTTC,CSVADPYEQYF
once,TRBV6-5,TRBJ2-3,.,TGTGCCAGCAGTTACTCGGGACACCTCACAGATACGCAGTATTTT,CASSYSGHLTDTQYF
.,TRBV2,TRBJ2-5,TRBD2,TGTGCCAGCAGTGAGTGGACTAGCGGGACTCAAGAGACCCAGTACTTC,CASSEWTSGTQETQYF
.,TRBV4-2,TRBJ1-2,TRBD1,TGTGCCAGCAGCCAACCGGGACAGGGGGAACAAAACTATGGCTACACCTTC,CASSQPGQGEQNYGYTF
few,TRBV18,TRBJ2-1,.,TGTGCCAGCCGACTACTGGGGGGAAATGAGCAGTTCTTC,CASRLLGGNEQFF
.,TRBV9,TRBJ2-5,TRBD1,TGTGCCAGCAGCCCGGGACAGGGGAACCAAGAGACCCAGTACTTC,CASSPGQGNQETQYF
.,TRBV6-5,TRBJ1-1,.,TGTGCCAGCAGTTACTCCCTAGACACTGAAGCTTTCTTT,CASSYSLDTEAFF
once,TRBV6-4,TRBJ1-5,.,TGTGCCAAGGGGGATTCGAGGGTGGGTCAGCCCCAGCATTTT,CAKGDSRVGQPQHF
.,TRBV7-2,TRBJ1-4,.,TGTGCCAGCAGCTTAGGGGGGGAGGAAAAACTGTTTTTT,CASSLGGEEKLFF
.,TRBV7-2,TRBJ1-2,.,TGTGCCAGCAGCCCCCGCGCCCGAGATAACTATGGCTACACCTTC,CASSPRARDNYGYTF
.,TRBV7-2,TRBJ1-1,TRBD1,TGTGCCAGCCGGAGAGGACAGGGCTACACTGAAGCTTTCTTT,CASRRGQGYTEAFF
.,TRBV29-1,TRBJ2-3,TRBD2,TGCAGCGCAGGGACTAGCGGGGTCACAGATACGCAGTATTTT,CSAGTSGVTDTQYF
.,TRBV11-2,TRBJ2-1,TRBD2,TGTGCCAGCAGCTTTGGGACTAGCGGGTACGATGAGCAGTTCTTC,CASSFGTSGYDEQFF
.,TRBV2,TRBJ2-7,TRBD2,TGTGCCAGCAGTGAAGTGGGAGGGACCGAGCAGTACTTC,CASSEVGGTEQYF
.,TRBV11-1,TRBJ2-1,TRBD1,TGTGCCAGCAGCTTAGCTGGCAGGGGGCGTTACAATGAGCAGTTCTTC,CASSLAGRGRYNEQFF
.,TRBV28,TRBJ2-3,TRBD2,TGTGCCAGCAGTTTAACGCTAGCGGGACTCACAGATACGCAGTATTTT,CASSLTLAGLTDTQYF
.,TRBV21-1,TRBJ2-2,.,TGTGCCAGCAGCAATTGGACAGGGGGCTCAGCGAACACCGGGGAGCTGTTTTTT,CASSNWTGGSANTGELFF
.,TRBV28,TRBJ2-3,.,TGTGCCAGCAGTTCCTCCTCGTGGCGCCCAGACATCACAGATACGCAGTATTTT,CASSSSSWRPDITDTQYF
.,TRBV27,TRBJ2-5,TRBD1,TGTGCCAGCAGGCGGACAGGGGTAGAGACCCAGTACTTC,CASRRTGVETQYF
.,TRBV13,TRBJ2-7,TRBD2,TGTGCCACCGCGGAGCTAGCGGGATCCTACGAGCAGTACTTC,CATAELAGSYEQYF
.,TRBV25-1,TRBJ2-7,.,TGTGCCAGCAGTGAGTACCGGGACACCTTAACCGCGCAGCAGTACTTC,CASSEYRDTLTAQQYF
.,TRBV18,TRBJ1-5,.,TGTGCCAGCTCACCCAACGAAGGGGGAAGTCAGCCCCAGCATTTT,CASSPNEGGSQPQHF